This is a list of T cell receptor beta chains from one sample in a study of control samples from healthy donors and cancer patients. The table came from immunoSEQ multiplex PCR; TCRdb's copy has only in-frame clones and leaves some out. The data contain 110,000 or so clones, about 87% of them singletons. The specimen was blood. These receptors originate from a man aged 25-40 years in good health. CDR3s include the opening cysteine and the closing phenylalanine or tryptophan. Each record gives: CDR3 length, J gene, clone size, D gene, V gene, CDR3 protein, CDR3 DNA. D genes are given only for firm matches. Not every row has a clone size; where given, it reads once, few, many or a size class.

14,TRBJ2-1,NA,TRBD2,TRBV11-2,CASSASGGVNEQFF,TGTGCCAGCAGCGCCAGCGGGGGGGTCAATGAGCAGTTCTTC
17,TRBJ1-5,NA,TRBD1,TRBV6-1,CASSGGAGGVSNQPQHF,TGTGCCAGCAGTGGAGGGGCAGGGGGCGTTAGCAATCAGCCCCAGCATTTT
15,TRBJ2-4,NA,TRBD1,TRBV28,CASSPRTGVGNIQYF,TGTGCCAGCAGTCCCAGGACAGGGGTTGGGAACATTCAGTACTTC
14,TRBJ1-1,NA,TRBD1,TRBV6-1,CASSEDRGNTEAFF,TGTGCCAGCAGTGAAGACAGGGGGAACACTGAAGCTTTCTTT
15,TRBJ2-7,NA,NA,TRBV21-1,CASSRGNGHSNEQYF,TGTGCCAGCAGCCGGGGGAACGGTCACAGTAACGAGCAGTACTTC
13,TRBJ2-7,NA,TRBD1,TRBV12-3/TRBV12-4,CATSGTGYSEQYF,TGTGCCACCTCCGGGACAGGGTACAGCGAGCAGTACTTC
13,TRBJ1-5,NA,NA,TRBV7-9,CASSLADSQPQHF,TGTGCCAGCAGCTTAGCAGATTCCCAGCCCCAGCATTTT
13,TRBJ1-1,NA,NA,TRBV7-2,CASSLGQNTEAFF,TGTGCCAGCAGCTTAGGGCAGAACACTGAAGCTTTCTTT
13,TRBJ1-2,NA,TRBD1,TRBV3-1/TRBV3-2,CASSRDRAYGYTF,TGTGCCAGCAGTCGAGACAGGGCCTATGGCTACACCTTC
13,TRBJ1-2,NA,NA,TRBV20-1,CSASLGIDYGYTF,TGCAGTGCTAGTTTGGGAATAGACTATGGCTACACCTTC
16,TRBJ2-2,NA,NA,TRBV11-2,CASSLGGQRSTGELFF,TGTGCCAGCAGCTTAGGTGGGCAGCGGAGCACCGGGGAGCTGTTTTTT
13,TRBJ2-2,NA,NA,TRBV12-3/TRBV12-4,CASRIMNTGELFF,TGTGCCAGCAGAATAATGAACACCGGGGAGCTGTTTTTT
18,TRBJ1-1,many,NA,TRBV7-9,CASDRARIPTNMNTEAFF,TGTGCCAGCGACCGGGCGAGAATTCCCACTAACATGAACACTGAAGCTTTCTTT
13,TRBJ2-5,NA,TRBD2,TRBV12-3/TRBV12-4,CASSLGGQETQYF,TGTGCCAGCAGTTTGGGGGGGCAAGAGACCCAGTACTTC
17,TRBJ2-7,once,TRBD1,TRBV7-9,CASSLALVGQGAGEQYF,TGTGCCAGCAGCTTAGCGCTAGTAGGGCAGGGGGCTGGCGAGCAGTACTTC
14,TRBJ2-2,NA,TRBD1,TRBV7-9,CASSLDRGSGELFF,TGTGCCAGCAGCTTAGACAGGGGGTCCGGGGAGCTGTTTTTT
14,TRBJ1-1,NA,TRBD1,TRBV6-6,CASSPGQRNTEAFF,TGTGCCAGCAGCCCGGGACAGCGGAACACTGAAGCTTTCTTT
15,TRBJ2-5,NA,NA,TRBV14,CASSLNGPPQETQYF,TGTGCCAGCAGCCTAAACGGACCCCCCCAAGAGACCCAGTACTTC
15,TRBJ2-2,NA,TRBD2,TRBV19,CASSMVGGAVGELFF,TGTGCCAGTAGTATGGTCGGGGGGGCGGTCGGGGAGCTGTTTTTT
12,TRBJ2-5,NA,NA,TRBV18,CASSPGEETQYF,TGTGCCAGCTCACCAGGGGAAGAGACCCAGTACTTC
16,TRBJ1-5,NA,NA,TRBV9,CASSGPGTGSNQPQHF,TGTGCCAGCAGCGGCCCCGGGACTGGCAGCAATCAGCCCCAGCATTTT
15,TRBJ2-7,NA,TRBD2,TRBV29-1,CSVGLSGTPSYEQYF,TGCAGCGTTGGCCTTAGCGGGACCCCCTCCTACGAGCAGTACTTC
15,TRBJ2-6,NA,TRBD1,TRBV18,CASSRTGSGANVLTF,TGTGCCAGCTCGCGGACAGGGTCTGGGGCCAACGTCCTGACTTTC
14,TRBJ2-1,NA,TRBD2,TRBV19,CASSAPSGGVDWFF,TGTGCCAGTAGCGCCCCTAGCGGGGGGGTCGATTGGTTCTTC
14,TRBJ1-5,NA,NA,TRBV19,CASKGDMSNQPQHF,TGTGCCAGTAAGGGGGACATGAGCAATCAGCCCCAGCATTTT
12,TRBJ1-6,NA,NA,TRBV12-3/TRBV12-4,CASSLFNSPLHF,TGTGCCAGCAGTTTATTTAATTCACCCCTCCACTTT
16,TRBJ2-3,NA,TRBD2,TRBV6-5,CASSWGGSGAADTQYF,TGTGCCAGCAGTTGGGGAGGTAGCGGGGCTGCAGATACGCAGTATTTT
15,TRBJ1-4,NA,NA,TRBV14,CASSQEQGAGEKLFF,TGTGCCAGCAGCCAAGAACAGGGCGCAGGAGAAAAACTGTTTTTT
16,TRBJ2-1,once,TRBD2,TRBV13,CASSLQRGYSYNEQFF,TGTGCCAGCAGCCTCCAGCGGGGATACTCCTACAATGAGCAGTTCTTC
14,TRBJ2-7,NA,TRBD1,TRBV5-6,CASSLKQGAYEQYF,TGTGCCAGCAGCTTGAAACAGGGGGCCTACGAGCAGTACTTC
16,TRBJ1-5,NA,NA,TRBV19,CASSIVGRGINQPQHF,TGTGCCAGTAGTATAGTGGGACGGGGGATCAATCAGCCCCAGCATTTT
12,TRBJ2-2,NA,NA,TRBV20-1,CSASTTAGELFF,TGCAGTGCTAGTACCACGGCAGGGGAGCTGTTTTTT
14,TRBJ2-2,NA,TRBD1,TRBV14,CASSGTANTGELFF,TGTGCCAGCAGCGGGACAGCGAACACCGGGGAGCTGTTTTTT
16,TRBJ2-3,NA,TRBD1,TRBV24-1,CATSDPQGPHTDTQYF,TGTGCCACCAGTGACCCACAGGGGCCCCACACAGATACGCAGTATTTT
12,TRBJ1-6,NA,NA,TRBV18,CASSPSRPELHF,TGTGCCAGCTCACCATCGAGGCCGGAACTCCACTTT
15,TRBJ1-5,few,NA,TRBV7-9,CASSLEGLGNQPQHF,TGTGCCAGCAGCTTAGAAGGTTTGGGGAATCAGCCCCAGCATTTT
15,TRBJ1-6,NA,NA,TRBV23-1,CASSLGRGMKSPLHF,TGCGCCAGCAGTCTTGGAAGAGGCATGAAATCACCCCTCCACTTT
13,TRBJ2-5,NA,TRBD2,TRBV30,CACPYGGGETQYF,TGTGCCTGTCCATACGGCGGGGGGGAGACCCAGTACTTC
13,TRBJ2-1,NA,NA,TRBV3-1/TRBV3-2,CASSPRPDNEQFF,TGTGCCAGCAGCCCTCGACCAGACAATGAGCAGTTCTTC
15,TRBJ1-1,NA,NA,TRBV6-5,CASSKPGRMNTEAFF,TGTGCCAGCAGTAAACCGGGACGGATGAACACTGAAGCTTTCTTT
13,TRBJ1-5,NA,NA,TRBV19,CASTVGMGQPQHF,TGTGCCAGTACAGTAGGGATGGGTCAGCCCCAGCATTTT
14,TRBJ1-6,NA,NA,TRBV2,CASILGGYNSPLHF,TGTGCCAGCATCCTAGGGGGCTATAATTCACCCCTCCACTTT
15,TRBJ1-6,NA,NA,TRBV2,CAQRRAEAHNSPLHF,TGTGCCCAAAGGAGGGCCGAGGCACATAATTCACCCCTCCACTTT
14,TRBJ1-6,NA,TRBD1,TRBV6-5,CASSPTGGNSPLHF,TGTGCCAGCAGCCCGACAGGGGGAAATTCACCCCTCCACTTT
13,TRBJ1-5,NA,NA,TRBV10-1,CASSESGGQPQHF,TGCGCCAGCAGTGAGTCGGGGGGACAGCCCCAGCATTTT
14,TRBJ2-1,once,NA,TRBV5-4,CASSSQGSYNEQFF,TGTGCCAGCAGCTCACAGGGCTCCTACAATGAGCAGTTCTTC
15,TRBJ1-1,NA,NA,TRBV5-6,CASSPYPQVNTEAFF,TGTGCCAGCAGCCCTTACCCACAGGTGAACACTGAAGCTTTCTTT
15,TRBJ1-6,NA,NA,TRBV13,CASSLGGRGNSPLHF,TGTGCCAGCAGCTTAGGAGGGAGAGGTAATTCACCCCTCCACTTT
13,TRBJ1-1,NA,NA,TRBV10-3,CAIRGGMDTEAFF,TGTGCCATCCGAGGAGGGATGGACACTGAAGCTTTCTTT